One and the same sample provided the 13 T cell receptor beta chains below, sequenced in a study of T cells in tuberculosis. The method was immunoSEQ multiplex PCR; TCRdb's version includes in-frame clones alone and lacks a portion of them. This sample yields roughly 34,000 clones, of which 85% to 95% are seen a single time; 6% to 8% belongs to the top ten. The sequencing sample was made of PBMCs. The receptor source for this set is a donor between 10 and 35 years old with latent tuberculosis or without tuberculosis infection. Some clones in this sample may be carry-over from other donors' samples.

The chain has TRBV27 and TRBJ1-2; 7 bases agree with TRBD1. From germline, CDR1 is MNHEY and CDR2 SMNVEV (reference sequence). V lost 3 bases, J lost 5 bases, and 9 bases stayed unmatched. The CDR3 has 15 amino acids. The CDR3 sequence is CASSFRRQGWYGYTF. The CDR3 nucleotides are TGTGCCAGCAGTTTCCGGCGACAGGGCTGGTATGGCTACACCTTC.

The rearrangement joins TRBV27 to TRBJ1-1, with no clear D. Germline CDR1 and CDR2: MNHEY and SMNVEV (reference sequence). V lost 7 bases, J lost 2 bases, and 14 bases lay in between. The CDR3 is 14 residues long. The chain's CDR3 is CASKRSTTNTEAFF. CDR3 bases: TGTGCCAGCAAACGAAGTACGACTAACACTGAAGCTTTCTTT.

This clone was counted once. CDR3 sequence: CATTFGTNTDEQYF. In DNA form, the CDR3 reads TGCGCCACAACCTTCGGGACAAACACGGACGAGCAGTACTTC. V usage is TRBV5-1 and J usage is TRBJ2-7, with D possibly TRBD1 on 6 matching bases. V shed 9 bases and J shed 5 bases, with 21 bases lying between them. The CDR3 runs 14 residues. CDR1 SGHRS and CDR2 YFSETQ come from the germline V gene.

The chain uses TRBV29-1 and TRBJ1-2; the D gene is possibly TRBD1 (5 bases). The germline V gene encodes CDR1 SQVTM and CDR2 ANQGSEA. Trimming stripped 1 base from V and 1 base from J, with 19 bases between. The CDR3 is 17 residues long. Here the CDR3 reads CSVEVEQVLPLNYGYTF. Written as DNA, the CDR3 is TGCAGCGTTGAAGTAGAACAGGTTCTCCCACTTAACTATGGCTACACCTTC.

V and J are TRBV5-6 and TRBJ2-7; a weak D match, TRBD2 (5 bases). CDR3 length equals 15 residues. Per the germline V gene, CDR1 is SGHDT and CDR2 is YYEEEE. The ends were cut back, 4 bases at V and 6 bases at J, with 20 bases in the middle. In DNA, the CDR3 is TGTGCCAGCAGCCCGGGTTGGGGTAGCGCAGGCGAGCAGTACTTC. It codes for CASSPGWGSAGEQYF.

The chain employs TRBV14 and TRBJ1-1; TRBD1 matches at 7 bases. Trimming at V came to 4 bases and at J to 1 base, leaving 3 bases not matched to a gene. This CDR3 has 14 amino acids. Per germline, CDR1 SGHDN and CDR2 FVKESK. The CDR3 DNA sequence: TGTGCCAGCAGCCTGGGACAGAAGAACACTGAAGCTTTCTTT. Amino acid sequence: CASSLGQKNTEAFF.

V is TRBV19 and J is TRBJ2-1; D is unresolved. The CDR3 sequence is 13 residues long. Trimming pared 1 base from V and 6 bases from J, leaving 7 bases between. Germline CDR1 LNHDA, CDR2 SQIVND (reference sequence). CDR3 protein: CASSIGQANEQFF. The CDR3 DNA reads as TGTGCCAGTAGTATAGGGCAGGCCAATGAGCAGTTCTTC.

The chain carries TRBV19 and TRBJ2-7; D may correspond to TRBD1 or TRBD2 (5 bases each). The better agreement between TRBJ2-5 and the DNA end casts doubt on the J call. CDR3 length equals 13 residues. CDR1 is LNHDA and CDR2 is SQIVND in the germline V gene (reference sequence). The DNA of the CDR3 is TGTGCCAGTAGTATTTCGGGGACAGAGACCCAGTACTTC. It encodes CASSISGTETQYF.

The CDR3 DNA reads TGTGCCTGGAGTGTCCTCGGAGCCAAAAACATTCAGTACTTC. Its protein product is CAWSVLGAKNIQYF. The J gene is TRBJ2-4, the V gene TRBV30, with unresolved D. CDR1 is GTSNPN and CDR2 is SVGIG in the germline V gene (reference sequence). The CDR3 has 14 amino acids. Trimming shortened V by 0 bases and J by 0 bases, and 6 bases separated the two germline ends.

The rearrangement links TRBV5-1 to TRBJ2-7; D perhaps matches TRBD2 (6 bases). This CDR3 comprises 15 residues. The germline CDR1 and CDR2 sequences are SGHRS and YFSETQ. V was shortened by 0 bases and J by 9 bases, with 19 bases between the two germline ends. CDR3 sequence reads: CASSLEWDSPAGQYF. The CDR3, as DNA: TGCGCCAGCAGCTTGGAATGGGACTCCCCGGCCGGGCAGTACTTC.

This clone showed up just once. The chain employs TRBV6-1 and TRBJ1-6; D perhaps matches TRBD1 (5 bases). Germline CDR1 is MNHNS and CDR2 is SASEGT. There are 15 residues in the CDR3. V lost 6 bases and J 5 bases, leaving 14 bases between the germline ends. This CDR3 is CASRGGRTDNSPLHF. CDR3 nucleotides: TGTGCCAGCAGGGGGGGGAGGACCGATAATTCACCCCTCCACTTT.

J is TRBJ1-2 and V is TRBV4-1; maybe TRBD1 (6 bases). The CDR3 contains 15 residues. Germline-derived CDR1 and CDR2 are MGHRA and YSYEKL. Trimming removed 0 bases from V and 4 bases from J, with 12 bases in between. This CDR3 reads CASSQEGAGSYGYTF. DNA for the CDR3: TGCGCCAGCAGCCAAGAGGGGGCAGGGAGCTATGGCTACACCTTC.

V is TRBV2 and J is TRBJ2-1; 15 nucleotides match TRBD2. This CDR3 region has 18 residues. J gave up 6 bases and V 6 bases, and 12 bases lay outside the gene matches. The V gene's germline CDR1 is SNHLY and CDR2 FYNNEI. CDR3 protein: CASSPYWTSGGAGNEQFF. Here the CDR3 DNA reads TGTGCCAGCAGCCCCTATTGGACTAGCGGGGGGGCCGGCAATGAGCAGTTCTTC.